The clone carrying this TCR beta chain was seen a few times. Antigen specificity is unknown. The record originates from a study of beta chain features in type 1 diabetes. Study-wide findings and caveats: Type 1 diabetes patients showed a moderate but significant shortening of TCRB CDR3s in all four CD4+ subsets.

With 4 bases removed from V and 8 bases from J, the gap between germline ends came to 16 bases. This CDR3 spans 15 amino acids. The germline V gene has CDR1 SGHNT and CDR2 YYREEE (reference sequence). The whole isolated RNA underwent reverse transcription, so sequencing captured expressed TCRB transcripts. The table came from immunoSEQ multiplex PCR; TCRdb's copy has only in-frame clones and leaves some out. This sample has 200,000 to 300,000 clones, with about a tenth found just once. The receptor comes from a man aged 30-40 years with type 1 diabetes. The V gene is TRBV5-4, the J gene TRBJ1-6; weak D call: TRBD1 (6 bases). What was sequenced was naive CD4+ T cells from blood. CDR3 residues: CASSNRQVLDSPLHF. CDR3 nucleotide sequence: TGTGCCAGCAGCAATCGACAGGTGTTGGATTCACCCCTCCACTTT.